This T cell receptor beta chain derives from a study of CD8+ T cells in alopecia areata (dated by TCRdb to 2017 to 2018). With regard to the full study: Treated patients were enrolled in an open-label pilot trial of oral tofacitinib at 5 to 10 mg twice daily for moderate-to-severe alopecia areata. Tofacitinib was administered for 6 to 18 months, and 6 months of follow-up off drug were then conducted to assess delayed response and recurrence. High-throughput TCRbeta sequencing was used to examine T cell clonal expansion in alopecia areata in both the C3H/HeJ mouse model and human patients. On the human side, TCRbeta sequencing was run on scalp tissue and on sorted CD4+ and CD8+ peripheral blood T cells from healthy controls and from alopecia areata patients with either patchy or totalis/universalis disease. Tofacitinib-treated patients had biopsies at baseline and at 4 and 24 weeks of treatment, with a later scalp biopsy in several patients. Scalp clonality was compared among normal scalp (n=4), patchy alopecia areata scalp (n=8), and alopecia totalis/universalis scalp (n=8). RNA was obtained with the PAXgene miRNA kit for fixed scalp, the miRNeasy kit for PBMCs, and the RNeasy kit for mouse skin. TCRbeta CDR3 regions were amplified by immunoSEQ multiplex PCR using 35 Vbeta forward and 13 Jbeta reverse primers.

V is pruned by 2 bases and J by 2 bases, leaving 1 base of the junction without a gene match. The CDR3, cysteine through phenylalanine, is 14 amino acids long. Of the read, only the CDR3 DNA is kept; its 42 bases are in frame from base 1. According to the germline V gene, CDR1 reads SGHTA and CDR2 reads FQGNSA. The table lists this clone with a few counts. Its antigen is still unknown. Base qualities are missing; no much larger clone stands one base away. Study-wide conclusions, independent of this receptor: Scalp TCR repertoire analysis is complicated because resident alphabeta T cells in normal human skin are also sequenced, whereas mouse skin is dominated by gammadelta T cells. Shared TCR sequences between patients were less evident than in mice, which may be partly attributable to HLA diversity in the patient population. Lesional scalp, especially in alopecia totalis/universalis, showed higher clonality and more expanded CD8+ clones than normal scalp, suggesting antigenic drive.

Libraries were built with the immunoSEQ multiplex PCR assay. RNA was extracted from all samples and reverse transcribed into cDNA as template for TCR sequencing. First-strand cDNA was synthesized with SuperScript III using a 2:1 mix of oligo-dT and random hexamers. A synthetic immune receptor repertoire was used to measure amplification bias, and any remaining bias was corrected computationally. In the source study's methods: After raw reads were preprocessed to remove errors, the CDR3 was defined following IMGT conventions as running from the conserved cysteine to phenylalanine. To get clonality, Shannon entropy was normalized by log2 of the number of productive unique TCRs and the result was subtracted from 1. Scalp TCRbeta sequences were cross-referenced with sorted blood CD4 and CD8 repertoires so that the CD4 or CD8 identity of scalp clones could be inferred. Drawn from immuneACCESS, this table holds only the in-frame rearrangements with V and J called that TCRdb kept. Clones are partly lost; checked studies trace under half to an unresolved V gene and leave the rest unexplained. The V and J calls and the clone size are those of that table, but D and trimming were determined from the DNA. In this sample the table shows around 250,000 clones, about 68% of which occur a single time. The ten largest clones represent more than 0.95% of the sample.

This specimen's time point label, interpreted: baseline before oral tofacitinib. From alopecia areata patients, peripheral blood was collected along with lesional scalp punch biopsies. PBMCs were isolated by density centrifugation and stained for CD3, CD4 and CD8, after which CD4+ and CD8+ T cells were sorted on a FACSAria. This sample comprised CD4+ T cells sorted from blood, obtained at week 0. This TCR was recovered from a human donor with alopecia areata. The V gene is TRBV7-2 and the J gene is TRBJ2-7; TRBD2 lines up with 9 middle nucleotides. The DNA reads as follows: TGTGCCAGCAGCTTACTAGCGGGGACCTACGAGCAGTACTTC. Its coded protein is CASSLLAGTYEQYF.